The rows below give T cell receptor beta chains drawn from one sample of a study of blood T cell repertoires in COVID-19. Here immunoSEQ multiplex PCR was the method, and the copy in TCRdb shows in-frame clones only, minus some. The sample has about 330,000 clones; 88% are singletons. The sample comprised peripheral blood. These receptors all stem from a woman in her fifties or sixties with active or convalescent COVID-19. Each CDR3 is given with its conserved first and last residue. The order of the fields is CDR3 protein, CDR3 DNA, clone size, V gene, J gene, D gene. D genes are given only for firm matches. Not every row has a clone size; where given, it reads once, few, many or a size class.

CASSFWTVNSPLHF	TGTGCCAGCAGCTTTTGGACAGTTAATTCACCCCTCCACTTT	NA	TRBV14	TRBJ1-6	NA
CATKGQGSEQFF	TGTGCCACCAAGGGACAGGGGAGCGAGCAGTTCTTC	NA	TRBV15	TRBJ2-1	TRBD1
CASRYGRTGVETIYQPQHF	TGTGCCAGCAGATACGGCCGGACAGGGGTAGAGACGATATATCAGCCCCAGCATTTT	NA	TRBV6-2/TRBV6-3	TRBJ1-5	TRBD1
CAISEWVAGDTGELFF	TGTGCCATCAGTGAGTGGGTAGCGGGGGACACCGGGGAGCTGTTTTTT	few	TRBV10-3	TRBJ2-2	TRBD2
CASRLISNQPQHF	TGTGCCAGCCGACTGATCAGCAATCAGCCCCAGCATTTT	NA	TRBV28	TRBJ1-5	NA
CASSLVWTGREQYF	TGTGCCAGCAGCTTAGTATGGACAGGGAGGGAGCAGTACTTC	NA	TRBV11-2	TRBJ2-7	TRBD1
CASSYRLARPTDTQYF	TGTGCCAGCAGTTACAGACTAGCGAGACCCACAGATACGCAGTATTTT	NA	TRBV7-2	TRBJ2-3	TRBD2
CASSVRDNLYGYTF	TGTGCCAGCAGCGTCCGGGACAACCTCTATGGCTACACCTTC	NA	TRBV5-6	TRBJ1-2	NA
CASSITQGNRNEQFF	TGTGCCAGTAGTATAACACAGGGTAACAGGAATGAGCAGTTCTTC	NA	TRBV19	TRBJ2-1	NA
CAWKYARRMGGTEAFF	TGTGCCTGGAAATACGCGCGGCGAATGGGGGGCACTGAAGCTTTCTTT	NA	TRBV30	TRBJ1-1	NA
CASSLKPNTEAFF	TGTGCCAGCAGCTTGAAGCCGAACACTGAAGCTTTCTTT	NA	TRBV5-6	TRBJ1-1	NA
CAWSVQGLATDTQYF	TGTGCCTGGAGTGTGCAGGGGCTGGCAACAGATACGCAGTATTTT	NA	TRBV30	TRBJ2-3	NA
CASSLRAGYTEAFF	TGTGCCAGCAGCTTAAGGGCAGGGTACACTGAAGCTTTCTTT	NA	TRBV7-9	TRBJ1-1	NA
CASSPNRLVEQFF	TGTGCCAGCAGCCCTAATAGACTAGTTGAGCAGTTCTTC	few	TRBV11-1	TRBJ2-1	NA
CASSQVGTSGYNEQFF	TGTGCCAGCAGCCAAGTGGGGACTAGCGGATACAATGAGCAGTTCTTC	NA	TRBV3-1/TRBV3-2	TRBJ2-1	TRBD2
CASSKTGYTKNIQYF	TGTGCCAGCAGCAAGACAGGGTATACCAAAAACATTCAGTACTTC	NA	TRBV5-4	TRBJ2-4	TRBD1
CASSPRALFLFDSDSNEKLFF	TGTGCCAGCAGTCCACGCGCGCTGTTCCTCTTCGACAGCGACTCTAATGAAAAACTGTTTTTT	NA	TRBV6-2/TRBV6-3	TRBJ1-4	NA
CASSLYSGSGEQYF	TGCGCCAGCAGCTTGTACAGCGGGAGCGGGGAGCAGTACTTC	few	TRBV5-1	TRBJ2-7	TRBD2
CASSGGGERETQYF	TGCGCCAGCAGCGGCGGAGGGGAGAGGGAGACCCAGTACTTC	NA	TRBV5-1	TRBJ2-5	NA
CASSIQDRVNQPQHF	TGTGCCAGTAGTATTCAGGACAGGGTCAATCAGCCCCAGCATTTT	once	TRBV19	TRBJ1-5	TRBD1
CASSRRDIADTQYF	TGTGCCAGCAGCCGACGGGACATCGCAGATACGCAGTATTTT	once	TRBV4-2	TRBJ2-3	NA
CASRKTVGTEAFF	TGTGCCAGCAGGAAGACAGTCGGTACTGAAGCTTTCTTT	NA	TRBV6-5	TRBJ1-1	NA
CASSPQNGYSYNEQFF	TGTGCCAGCAGCCCGCAGAACGGGTACTCCTACAATGAGCAGTTCTTC	NA	TRBV7-2	TRBJ2-1	NA
CASSAYGQGAEEAFF	TGTGCCAGCAGCGCATACGGACAGGGGGCCGAAGAAGCTTTCTTT	NA	TRBV7-9	TRBJ1-1	TRBD1
CASSFPGPEGYTF	TGTGCCAGCAGCTTTCCAGGGCCGGAGGGCTACACCTTC	NA	TRBV5-5	TRBJ1-2	NA
CASSLISGRAPYEQFF	TGTGCCAGCAGCTTAATCAGCGGGAGGGCCCCATACGAGCAGTTCTTC	NA	TRBV7-9	TRBJ2-1	TRBD2
CASSEAGSLASYEQYF	TGTGCCAGCAGTGAAGCAGGGTCGCTAGCATCCTACGAGCAGTACTTC	NA	TRBV6-1	TRBJ2-7	NA
CAWSNNYPRAFF	TGTGCCTGGAGTAACAACTACCCACGAGCTTTCTTT	NA	TRBV30	TRBJ1-1	NA
CASSLSGSNQPQHF	TGCGCCAGCAGCTTGTCCGGGTCTAATCAGCCCCAGCATTTT	NA	TRBV5-1	TRBJ1-5	NA
CASSFQTGGGNTIYF	TGTGCCAGCAGTTTCCAGACAGGTGGTGGAAACACCATATATTTT	NA	TRBV6-5	TRBJ1-3	NA
CASASGGGGGTEAFF	TGTGCCAGCGCCTCAGGGGGCGGTGGGGGCACTGAAGCTTTCTTT	NA	TRBV19	TRBJ1-1	TRBD1
CASSQTTSGSSYEQYF	TGCGCCAGCAGCCAAACGACTAGCGGGAGCTCCTACGAGCAGTACTTC	NA	TRBV4-3	TRBJ2-7	TRBD2
CASSPGTENIQYF	TGTGCCAGCAGCCCCGGGACAGAAAACATTCAGTACTTC	NA	TRBV7-2	TRBJ2-4	TRBD1
CASSLMGLNEQFF	TGTGCCAGCAGCTTAATGGGGCTCAATGAGCAGTTCTTC	once	TRBV7-3	TRBJ2-1	NA
CASSQVAGSSYNSPLHF	TGCGCCAGCAGCCAAGTTGCTGGGAGCTCCTATAATTCACCCCTCCACTTT	NA	TRBV4-1	TRBJ1-6	NA
CASSLVSSFYEQYF	TGTGCCAGCAGCTTAGTTTCTAGCTTCTACGAGCAGTACTTC	few	TRBV11-3	TRBJ2-7	NA
CAISESQTGNYGYTF	TGTGCCATCAGTGAGTCGCAAACAGGGAACTATGGCTACACCTTC	NA	TRBV10-3	TRBJ1-2	NA
CASSYSGQGAEAFF	TGTGCCAGCAGTTACTCAGGACAGGGGGCTGAAGCTTTCTTT	NA	TRBV6-6	TRBJ1-1	TRBD1
CASSLFAGVGEQYF	TGCGCCAGCAGCTTGTTCGCGGGAGTTGGCGAGCAGTACTTC	NA	TRBV5-1	TRBJ2-7	TRBD2
CASSPWTSGSTDTQYF	TGTGCCAGCTCACCCTGGACTAGCGGGTCCACAGATACGCAGTATTTT	NA	TRBV18	TRBJ2-3	TRBD2
CSAPGGGNFSSYEQYF	TGCAGCGCCCCGGGTGGGGGGAACTTTTCTTCCTACGAGCAGTACTTC	NA	TRBV29-1	TRBJ2-7	NA
CASSLGGNYGYTF	TGTGCCAGCAGCTTAGGGGGCAACTATGGCTACACCTTC	NA	TRBV7-8	TRBJ1-2	NA
CSARWLYGYTF	TGCAGTGCTAGGTGGCTCTATGGCTACACCTTC	NA	TRBV20-1	TRBJ1-2	NA
CASSRRLDIRSSLYGYTF	TGCGCCAGCAGCCGCCGCTTAGATATCAGGTCCTCGCTGTATGGCTACACCTTC	NA	TRBV4-3	TRBJ1-2	NA
CASSQEQGLSYNEQFF	TGCGCCAGCAGCCAAGAACAGGGCCTATCCTACAATGAGCAGTTCTTC	NA	TRBV4-3	TRBJ2-1	NA
CAISQTGEGNQPQHF	TGTGCCATCAGTCAGACAGGGGAAGGCAATCAGCCCCAGCATTTT	NA	TRBV10-3	TRBJ1-5	TRBD1
CATSRDERYPSDEQFF	TGTGCCACCAGCAGGGATGAGCGGTACCCTTCGGATGAGCAGTTCTTC	NA	TRBV15	TRBJ2-1	NA
CASSFRDREFGSDTQYF	TGTGCCAGCAGTTTCCGGGACAGGGAGTTTGGCTCAGATACGCAGTATTTT	NA	TRBV27	TRBJ2-3	TRBD1
CASSLGALAGDGQETQYF	TGCGCCAGCAGCTTGGGGGCACTAGCGGGAGACGGCCAAGAGACCCAGTACTTC	few	TRBV5-1	TRBJ2-5	TRBD2
CSARGNSDRVNTEAFF	TGCAGCGCCCGTGGCAACTCGGACAGGGTGAACACTGAAGCTTTCTTT	NA	TRBV29-1	TRBJ1-1	TRBD1
CASRRREEGNQPQHF	TGTGCCAGCAGACGCAGGGAGGAAGGCAATCAGCCCCAGCATTTT	NA	TRBV28	TRBJ1-5	NA
CASSQVAGETQYF	TGTGCCAGCAGCCAGGTAGCGGGAGAGACCCAGTACTTC	NA	TRBV2	TRBJ2-5	TRBD2